The present T cell receptor beta chain was sequenced within a study of blood T cell repertoires in COVID-19. Study-level information: Acute-phase and convalescent COVID-19 samples originated in the United States, Italy and Spain. The cDNA or gDNA used as material had been derived from T cells, B-cell-depleted T cells, or PBMCs.

V was clipped by 4 bases and J by 4 bases, with 11 bases between them. CDR3 length: 14 amino acids. The germline V gene has CDR1 MNHEY and CDR2 SMNVEV (reference sequence). In the authors' workflow: Amplified reference gene primers provided the basis for estimating nucleated cell counts. Here immunoSEQ multiplex PCR was the method, and the copy in TCRdb shows in-frame clones only, minus some. Clonal size and the V and J genes are those of that table, whereas D and trimming came from the DNA. The sample holds about 150,000 clones, around 83% seen once. This chain links TRBV27 with TRBJ2-1; D perhaps matches TRBD2 (5 bases). The clonotype originates from a woman aged 70-85 years who had recovered from COVID-19. Material: peripheral blood. The CDR3 region is CASSWGVRYNEQFF. The CDR3 DNA is TGTGCCAGCAGTTGGGGAGTTAGGTACAATGAGCAGTTCTTC.